One and the same sample provided the 5 T cell receptor beta chains below, sequenced in a study of CD8 T cells in cerebrospinal fluid in Alzheimer's disease (dated by TCRdb to 2018 to 2020). Receptors were amplified or captured by 10x single-cell sequencing. The sample was run on a NextSeq 550. After the reads were reprocessed by TCRdb, one entry was made per CDR3 protein sequence, with no DNA. The record for this sample contains more than 1,000 distinct CDR3 sequences. The ten largest clonotypes hold roughly 18% of the sample. Sequenced sample: cerebrospinal fluid. The receptor source for this set is a human donor with Parkinson's disease.

This clonotype is classed as large by frequency. The chain combines TRBV15 with TRBJ2-2; TCRdb outputs TRBD2, but without DNA this stays unchecked. Germline CDR1 LNHNV, CDR2 YYDKDF (reference sequence). CDR3 size: 14 residues. This CDR3 reads CATSRVASAGELFF.

V is TRBV6-6 and J is TRBJ1-2; no DNA is available, so the TRBD1 call from TCRdb remains unchecked. CDR3 length: 13 amino acids. CDR1 is MNHNY and CDR2 is SVGAGI in the germline V gene (reference sequence). CDR3 in amino acids: CASRPNGQYGYTF.

The chain employs TRBV9 and TRBJ2-3; TCRdb picks TRBD2, but there is no DNA to check that call. Germline CDR1 SGDLS, CDR2 YYNGEE. There are 17 residues in the CDR3. This chain's CDR3 is CASSTSPAGGGGDTQYF.

This clonotype is labeled medium-sized (0.01 to 0.1%) based on frequency. V gene TRBV25-1 combines with J gene TRBJ2-1; absent DNA, TCRdb's TRBD1 call cannot be checked. The CDR3 has 15 amino acids. Per the germline V gene, CDR1 is MGHDK and CDR2 is SYGVNS. The CDR3 spells CASSEWLAGFNEQFF.

This clonotype counts as medium-sized (0.01 to 0.1%) by frequency. The chain combines TRBV6-1 with TRBJ1-5. CDR3 size: 15 residues. Per the germline V gene, CDR1 is MNHNS and CDR2 is SASEGT. CDR3 amino acids: CASTYAGRGHQPQHF.